Included here is one T cell receptor beta chain sequence, with context. Its specificity is unknown. This record belongs to a study of memory CD4+ T cells and cytomegalovirus serostatus. Study results and limitations: The CMV-associated TCR signature appears largely within the CD4+ memory repertoire. Repertoires predicted CMV serostatus with median bootstrapped AUC of around 0.96.

CDR1 is MNHEY, CDR2 SVGAGI, per germline. Trimming removed 3 bases from V and 7 bases from J, with 10 bases in between. The CDR3 contains 14 residues. Sequencing was performed with immunoSEQ multiplex PCR; in TCRdb, only in-frame clones are kept and a portion is missing. The sample holds 75,000 to 95,000 clones, approximately 84% seen once. The sort gate was single viable CD3+CD4+CD8-CD45RO+ cells for memory CD4+ T cells. Total CD4+ T cells were enriched by CD4 positive selection. The sequence derives from an adult in good health and CMV-seronegative. Input material: memory CD4+ T cells from blood. The gene calls are TRBV6-5 and TRBJ1-6; D is undetermined. The CDR3 reads CASSYRAGNSPLHF. CDR3 sequence (DNA): TGTGCCAGCAGTTATCGGGCGGGGAATTCACCCCTCCACTTT.